This T cell receptor (beta chain) is drawn from a study of spatial heterogeneity in lung cancer. Time point: blood at routine non-recurrence follow-up after resection. MiXCR, run by TCRdb on the 5' RACE reads, gives a single entry per CDR3 protein. The sample yields tens of thousands of distinct CDR3 sequences, roughly a tenth seen once. V dropped 3 bases and J dropped 2 bases, with 9 bases sitting between them. The CDR3 loop spans 14 amino acids. Germline CDR1 is LGHNA and CDR2 is YNFKEQ. This clonotype was seen at least ten times. This sample comprised PBMCs, obtained at follow-up. V and J are TRBV4-2 and TRBJ2-3; possibly TRBD2 for D (6 bases). This TCR derives from a male donor with early-stage non-small cell lung cancer. The CDR3 coding sequence is TGTGCCAGCAGCCAGCGGGGAGACACAGATACGCAGTATTTT. Translated: CASSQRGDTDTQYF.